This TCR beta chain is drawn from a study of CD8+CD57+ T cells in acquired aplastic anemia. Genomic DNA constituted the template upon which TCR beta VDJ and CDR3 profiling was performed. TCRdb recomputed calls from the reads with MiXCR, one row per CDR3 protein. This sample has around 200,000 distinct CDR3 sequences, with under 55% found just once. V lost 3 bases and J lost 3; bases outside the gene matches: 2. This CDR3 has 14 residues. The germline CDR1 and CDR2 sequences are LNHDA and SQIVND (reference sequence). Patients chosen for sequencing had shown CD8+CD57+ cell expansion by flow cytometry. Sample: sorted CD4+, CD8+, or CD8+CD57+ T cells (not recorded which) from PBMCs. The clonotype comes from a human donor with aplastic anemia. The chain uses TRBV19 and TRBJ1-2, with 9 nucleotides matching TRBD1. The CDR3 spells CASSMDRGDYGYTF. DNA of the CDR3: TGTGCCAGTAGTATGGACAGGGGAGACTATGGCTACACCTTC.